This passage covers 2 T cell receptor beta chains from one sample sequenced in a study of blood T cell repertoires in COVID-19. Some clones are missing from TCRdb's copy, which holds only in-frame ones; the method was immunoSEQ multiplex PCR. Of 95,000 to 150,000 clones in the sample, about four fifths are singletons; the top ten hold around 15%. The source material was peripheral blood. The receptors stem from a man in his fifties or sixties with active or convalescent COVID-19.

This sequence joins TRBV6-2 or TRBV6-3 and TRBJ2-7; D is perhaps TRBD1 (5 bases). The CDR3 has 16 residues. CDR1 is MNHEY, CDR2 SVGEGT, per germline. Trimming stripped 0 bases from V and 2 bases from J, with 14 bases between. Here the CDR3 reads CASSYSPLGPPYEQYF. The CDR3 coding sequence is TGTGCCAGCAGTTACTCCCCGTTGGGGCCTCCCTACGAGCAGTACTTC.

The chain links TRBV5-5 to TRBJ2-7, with D possibly TRBD1 on 5 matching bases. The germline CDR1 and CDR2 sequences are SGHKS and YYEKEE (reference sequence). With 4 bases removed from V and 0 bases from J, the gap between germline ends came to 11 bases. This CDR3 region has 14 residues. CDR3 region: CASSNLDSSYEQYF. CDR3 in DNA: TGTGCCAGCAGCAATCTCGACAGCTCCTACGAGCAGTACTTC.